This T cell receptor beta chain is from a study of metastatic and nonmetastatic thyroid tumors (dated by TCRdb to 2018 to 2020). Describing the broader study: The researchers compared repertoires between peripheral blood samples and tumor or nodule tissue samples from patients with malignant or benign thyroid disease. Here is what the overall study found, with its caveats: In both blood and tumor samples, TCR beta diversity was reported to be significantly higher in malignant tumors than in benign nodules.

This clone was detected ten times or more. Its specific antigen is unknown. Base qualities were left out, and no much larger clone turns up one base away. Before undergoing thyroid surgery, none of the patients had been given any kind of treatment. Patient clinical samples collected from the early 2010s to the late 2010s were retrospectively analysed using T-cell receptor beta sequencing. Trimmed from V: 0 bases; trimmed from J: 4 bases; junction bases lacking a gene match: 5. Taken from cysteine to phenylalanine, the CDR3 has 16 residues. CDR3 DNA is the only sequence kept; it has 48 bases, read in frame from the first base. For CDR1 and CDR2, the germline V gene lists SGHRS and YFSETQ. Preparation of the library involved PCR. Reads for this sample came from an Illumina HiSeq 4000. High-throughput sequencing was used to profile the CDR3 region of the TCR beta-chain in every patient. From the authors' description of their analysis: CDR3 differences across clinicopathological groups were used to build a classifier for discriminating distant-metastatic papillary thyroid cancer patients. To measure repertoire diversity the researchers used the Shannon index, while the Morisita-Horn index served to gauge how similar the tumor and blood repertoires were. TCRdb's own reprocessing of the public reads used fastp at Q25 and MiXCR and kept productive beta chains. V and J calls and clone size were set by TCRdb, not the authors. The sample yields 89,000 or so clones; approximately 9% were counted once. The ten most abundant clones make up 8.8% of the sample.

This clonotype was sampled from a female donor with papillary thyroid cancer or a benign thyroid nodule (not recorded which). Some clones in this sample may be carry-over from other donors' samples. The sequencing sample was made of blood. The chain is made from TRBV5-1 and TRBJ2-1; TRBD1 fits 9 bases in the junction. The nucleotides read TGCGCCAGCAGCTTGGCTGACAGGGGGTCTTACAATGAGCAGTTCTTC. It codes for CASSLADRGSYNEQFF.